The sequence of this TCR beta chain was determined in a study of cytomegalovirus exposure and HLA in healthy donors. Germline CDR1 SNHLY, CDR2 FYNNEI. V lost 8 bases and J lost 6, with 19 bases in between. The CDR3 loop spans 14 amino acids. PCR involved 60 Vbeta and 13 Jbeta primers. Profiled with immunoSEQ multiplex PCR; TCRdb holds only in-frame clones, not every one. The repertoire has approximately 160,000 clones, roughly two thirds of them found once; the top ten carry around 3%. This clone was detected a few times. The J gene is TRBJ1-1, the V gene TRBV2; D possibly corresponds to TRBD1 (6 bases). This clonotype originated in a woman between 40 and 55 years old in good health and CMV-seropositive. Sequencing was done on a sample of PBMCs. The CDR3 protein is CASGLDSGTSEAFF. DNA for the CDR3: TGTGCCAGCGGACTGGACAGCGGAACCTCTGAAGCTTTCTTT.